Below, 15 T cell receptor beta chains from the same sample are listed, as sequenced in a study of cytotoxic CD8 clonotypes in ibrutinib-treated CLL. Assay used: immunoSEQ multiplex PCR; TCRdb lists only in-frame clones, some missing. The sample gives approximately 340,000 clones, 67% of which show up once; about 6.7% is in the top ten. Sequencing used PBMCs, obtained after 36 months of ibrutinib treatment. The source of these receptors is a human donor with chronic lymphocytic leukemia.

This clone was recorded a few times. V and J are TRBV2 and TRBJ2-5; weak D call: TRBD2 (5 bases). Germline V gene lookup returns CDR1 SNHLY and CDR2 FYNNEI. V shed 4 bases and J shed 5 bases, with 17 bases lying between them. The CDR3 length is 15 residues. The CDR3 is CASSGVEAPGETQYF. In nucleotides, the CDR3 is TGTGCCAGCAGTGGGGTGGAGGCCCCTGGGGAGACCCAGTACTTC.

This chain connects TRBV5-4 to TRBJ1-4; D is possibly TRBD1 (6 bases). With 0 bases removed from V and 3 bases from J, the gap between germline ends came to 12 bases. CDR3 length: 16 amino acids. Germline V gene lookup returns CDR1 SGHNT and CDR2 YYREEE (reference sequence). In nucleotides, the CDR3 is TGTGCCAGCAGCTTGGTGGGGGGCATAGCTAATGAAAAACTGTTTTTT. Translation gives CASSLVGGIANEKLFF.

The chain is built from TRBV5-1 and TRBJ1-3; TRBD1 aligns across 8 bases. The V segment lost 0 bases and the J segment 5 bases; nucleotides outside the gene matches: 1. The CDR3 spans 14 residues. The germline gives CDR1 SGHRS, CDR2 YFSETQ. CDR3 loop: CASSLGTGRNTIYF. DNA of the CDR3: TGCGCCAGCAGCTTGGGGACAGGGAGAAACACCATATATTTT.

V and J are TRBV2 and TRBJ1-4; D uncertain. The CDR3 runs 12 residues. Trimming removed 8 bases from V and 8 bases from J, with 12 bases in between. From germline, CDR1 is SNHLY and CDR2 FYNNEI. CDR3 in DNA: TGTGCCAGCGGATTAGGGCTAGAAAAACTGTTTTTT. Translating it yields CASGLGLEKLFF.

This chain connects TRBV2 to TRBJ2-7; D possibly corresponds to TRBD2 (6 bases). The CDR3 has 15 residues. Germline V lookup: CDR1 SNHLY, CDR2 FYNNEI. The V and J ends lost 4 bases and 2 bases respectively, with 15 bases between them. CDR3 in amino acids: CASSGRGREAYEQYF. The CDR3 DNA reads TGTGCCAGCAGTGGGAGGGGACGGGAAGCCTACGAGCAGTACTTC.

The rearrangement links TRBV6-6 to TRBJ2-7; D may be TRBD2 (6 bases). Looked up from germline, CDR1 is MNHNY and CDR2 is SVGAGI (reference sequence). The V gene lost 2 bases and the J gene lost 7 bases, with 12 bases spanning the gap. The CDR3 runs to 13 residues. CDR3: CASSYLGLLEQYF. CDR3 nucleotides: TGTGCCAGCAGTTACCTGGGACTTTTAGAGCAGTACTTC.

The V call is TRBV18, the J call TRBJ2-3; 11 bases agree with TRBD2. The V segment lost 3 bases and the J segment 2 bases; nucleotides outside the gene matches: 10. CDR1 and CDR2 (germline): KGHSH, LQKENI. This CDR3 is built from 18 residues. The CDR3 protein is CASSPSSLAGGYTDTQYF. The CDR3, as DNA: TGTGCCAGCTCACCCAGCTCCTTAGCGGGAGGGTACACAGATACGCAGTATTTT.

This clone was seen only once. The gene calls are TRBV5-1 and TRBJ2-5, with TRBD2 matching 9 bases. Germline CDR1 and CDR2: SGHRS and YFSETQ. The trim removed 2 bases at V and 2 bases at J, leaving 13 bases unmatched. CDR3 length: 18 amino acids. CDR3 DNA sequence: TGCGCCAGCAGCTTCCTCGGGGCGGGAGGGGCGAAACAAGAGACCCAGTACTTC. Its translation: CASSFLGAGGAKQETQYF.

V usage is TRBV5-1 and J usage is TRBJ2-2; D call uncertain. V lost 3 bases to trimming and J lost 3 bases, with 12 bases between them. The CDR3 extends over 15 amino acids. Per germline, CDR1 SGHRS and CDR2 YFSETQ. The CDR3, as DNA: TGCGCCAGCAGCTCGATAGTGGGGTACACCGGGGAGCTGTTTTTT. It translates to CASSSIVGYTGELFF.

CDR3 loop: CASSLTGGLPTYNEQFF. The CDR3 region has the DNA TGTGCCAGCAGCTTAACGGGGGGGCTCCCAACCTACAATGAGCAGTTCTTC. The V gene is TRBV7-2, the J gene TRBJ2-1, with 8 bases fitting TRBD2. The CDR3 covers 17 residues. Germline CDR1 and CDR2: SGHTA and FQGNSA. The V segment lost 2 bases and the J segment 2 bases; nucleotides outside the gene matches: 8.

This sequence joins TRBV29-1 and TRBJ1-2, with D perhaps TRBD1 (5 bases). Germline V gene lookup returns CDR1 SQVTM and CDR2 ANQGSEA. The CDR3 is 12 amino acids. V was trimmed by 2 bases and J by 7 bases, leaving 11 bases between them. The CDR3 region has the DNA TGCAGCGTTGAACGACAGCTAGGTGGCTACACCTTC. Protein sequence: CSVERQLGGYTF.

This chain uses TRBV19 with TRBJ2-1, with D perhaps matching TRBD1 (6 bases). Germline lookup yields CDR1 LNHDA and CDR2 SQIVND (reference sequence). This CDR3 spans 15 amino acids. The V gene lost 1 base and the J gene lost 4 bases, with 11 bases spanning the gap. The CDR3 coding sequence is TGTGCCAGTAGTATAGTGGACAGCTATTACAATGAGCAGTTCTTC. Amino acid sequence: CASSIVDSYYNEQFF.

This clone was recorded only once. The chain links TRBV2 to TRBJ2-3, with D unclear. The CDR3 totals 14 residues. With 4 bases removed from V and 1 base from J, the gap between germline ends came to 9 bases. CDR1 SNHLY and CDR2 FYNNEI come from the germline V gene. CDR3: CASSAELRTDTQYF. The CDR3 DNA follows: TGTGCCAGCAGTGCGGAACTCCGCACAGATACGCAGTATTTT. Filled out from reference TRBV2 and TRBJ2-3, the complete variable domain reads EPEVTQTPSHQVTQMGQEVILRCVPISNHLYFYWYRQILGQKVEFLVSFYNNEISEKSEIFDDQFSVERPDGSNFTLKIRSTKLEDSAMYFCASSAELRTDTQYFGPGTRLTVL.

The rearrangement uses TRBV9 and TRBJ2-3; no clear D gene. Trimming removed 0 bases from V and 0 bases from J, with 8 bases in between. Germline V gene lookup returns CDR1 SGDLS and CDR2 YYNGEE. The CDR3 sequence is 15 residues long. The CDR3 DNA reads as TGTGCCAGCAGCGTAGACCCATCTAGCACAGATACGCAGTATTTT. Amino acids: CASSVDPSSTDTQYF.

In its sample, this clone was seen once. V is TRBV5-4 and J is TRBJ2-7; D ambiguous. The ends were cut back, 1 base at V and 3 bases at J, with 8 bases in the middle. The CDR3 extends over 13 amino acids. Germline-derived CDR1 and CDR2 are SGHNT and YYREEE (reference sequence). Here the CDR3 reads CASSLPQSYEQYF. The CDR3 DNA reads as TGTGCCAGCAGCTTGCCTCAGAGCTACGAGCAGTACTTC.